The clone carrying this TCR beta chain has just a few counts. The antigen is undetermined. This record comes from a study of T-cell memory formation after mild COVID-19. Study at large: TCR clusters showed largely donor specificity.

General study results and limits: Clones that contracted from day 15 to 85 were balanced CD4/CD8, while later expanders leaned CD4+.

J was trimmed by 5 bases and V by 6 bases; bases with no gene match: 4. The CDR3 runs 15 residues. TCRdb used MiXCR to reprocess the 5' RACE reads, holding one entry per CDR3 protein. The profile covers about 240,000 distinct CDR3 sequences, with approximately 9% appearing a single time and roughly a fifth taken by the ten largest. The specimen sequenced was PBMCs or a T cell subset sorted from them (not recorded which). The sequence came from a man in his late teens or twenties who had mild COVID-19 (a few samples of this study predate the infection). Cell type and time point are not known. This chain joins TRBV12-3 or TRBV12-4 and TRBJ2-1, with 13 bases fitting TRBD2. The CDR3 reads CASRPTSGGDNEQFF. The DNA of the CDR3 is TGTGCCAGCAGGCCCACTAGCGGGGGGGACAATGAGCAGTTCTTC.